These T cell receptor beta chains were read from a single sample in a study of T-cell memory formation after mild COVID-19. TCRdb re-called the 5' RACE reads with MiXCR, one entry per CDR3 protein. This table holds just over 400,000 distinct CDR3 sequences, 23% found once. Sequenced material: PBMCs or a T cell subset sorted from them (not recorded which). The origin of the receptors is an adult woman who had mild COVID-19 (a few samples of this study predate the infection). Cell type and time point are not known. CDR3s leave out the opening cysteine and the closing phenylalanine or tryptophan. The order of the fields is D gene, V gene, CDR3 protein. A D gene is named only where the DNA matches it firmly.

D: NA; V: TRBV5-1; CDR3: ASSESETGPLDEQY
D: TRBD2; V: TRBV24-1; CDR3: ATGLAGSYNEQF
D: TRBD2; V: TRBV5-4; CDR3: ASSLLAGRETQY
D: TRBD2; V: TRBV4-1; CDR3: ASSQELAALAWSYEQY
D: NA; V: TRBV20-1; CDR3: SAPGQQRVSETQY
D: NA; V: TRBV12-5; CDR3: ASGLGTEVPHEQF
D: NA; V: TRBV29-1; CDR3: SGELGSYTEQF
D: NA; V: TRBV12-3/TRBV12-4; CDR3: ASSPRTRTSSGANVLT
D: NA; V: TRBV5-4; CDR3: ASSWADGQQY
D: NA; V: TRBV5-5; CDR3: ASSWGNNEQF